In its sample, the clone carrying this T cell receptor (beta chain) was seen many times. Amplification targeted TCR beta CDR3 regions from RNA transcripts. A first-round RT-PCR of the TCR CDR3 used the HTBI primer set. MiXCR was run by TCRdb on the multiplex PCR reads, yielding one entry per CDR3 protein. The profile shows 450,000 to 650,000 distinct CDR3 sequences, 20% of them singletons. These data belong to a study of T cells in Graves' hyperthyroidism and ophthalmopathy. CDR1 is MGHRA and CDR2 is YSYEKL in the germline V gene. V dropped 0 bases and J dropped 1 base, with 6 bases sitting between them. The CDR3 contains 14 residues.

The chain recombines TRBV4-1 with TRBJ1-1; D gene ambiguous. The sequencing sample was made of blood. This receptor was obtained from a man between 18 and 29 years old with Graves' hyperthyroidism. Here the CDR3 reads CASSQDSGNTEAFF. The DNA of the CDR3 is TGCGCCAGCAGCCAAGATTCAGGGAACACTGAAGCTTTCTTT.